A single sample gave rise to the 12 T cell receptor beta chains below, sequenced in a study of shared T cell receptors in the human thymus. Using immunoSEQ multiplex PCR, the repertoire was profiled, and TCRdb retains in-frame clones only, with some absent. The data show around 340,000 clones, with 85% to 95% seen just once and roughly 0.021% held by the top ten. Input material: thymocytes. The receptors come from a human donor.

The chain recombines TRBV5-1 with TRBJ2-1, with no clear D. The CDR3 has 14 residues. CDR1 is SGHRS, CDR2 YFSETQ, per germline. Trimming left V 5 bases short and J 1 base short, with 10 bases between. CDR3 nucleotides: TGCGCCAGCAGTCGGGTTATTTCCTACAATGAGCAGTTCTTC. Protein product: CASSRVISYNEQFF.

J is TRBJ2-3 and V is TRBV7-9; 9 bases fit TRBD1. From germline, CDR1 is SEHNR and CDR2 FQNEAQ (reference sequence). The V gene end was trimmed by 1 base and the J gene end by 4 bases; junction bases not matched to a gene: 9. CDR3 size: 17 residues. The CDR3 loop reads CASSLVGTGNSPDTQYF. In nucleotides, the CDR3 is TGTGCCAGCAGCTTAGTGGGGACAGGGAATTCGCCAGATACGCAGTATTTT.

V is TRBV27 and J is TRBJ1-2; D is unresolved. CDR3 length: 13 amino acids. Trimming took 5 bases from V and 7 from J, leaving 14 bases between them. Germline V gene data show CDR1 as MNHEY and CDR2 as SMNVEV (reference sequence). The CDR3 region is CASSIGVDAGYTF. The CDR3 nucleotides read TGTGCCAGCAGTATTGGGGTAGATGCTGGCTACACCTTC.

The chain links TRBV5-1 to TRBJ2-7; unclear D gene. V was trimmed by 0 bases and J by 2 bases, leaving 21 bases between them. CDR1 is SGHRS and CDR2 is YFSETQ in the germline V gene. The CDR3 is made up of 18 amino acids. The DNA of the CDR3 is TGCGCCAGCAGCTTGGGGGCCCCCTATAGCCATGCCCCCTACGAGCAGTACTTC. Its protein is CASSLGAPYSHAPYEQYF.

The V gene is TRBV4-2, the J gene TRBJ2-1; TRBD2 aligns across 8 bases. The CDR3 is 14 residues long. The germline V gene has CDR1 LGHNA and CDR2 YNFKEQ. Unmatched junction bases numbered 7, after V lost 4 bases and J lost 8 bases. The CDR3 DNA is TGTGCCAGCAGCCTCGGCGGGGGGATGGATGAGCAGTTCTTC. Encoded protein: CASSLGGGMDEQFF.

The CDR3 spells CASSPKRYYSNQPQHF. Here the CDR3 DNA reads TGTGCCAGCAGCCCGAAGAGATATTATAGCAATCAGCCCCAGCATTTT. The rearrangement uses TRBV5-4 and TRBJ1-5, with D uncertain. CDR3 size: 16 residues. Germline V gives CDR1 SGHNT, CDR2 YYREEE (reference sequence). Trimming took off 4 bases at V and 0 bases at J, with 14 bases between the two ends.

The V and J genes are TRBV11-2 and TRBJ2-1; 8 bases match TRBD2. The CDR3 is 16 amino acids. Germline loops: CDR1 SGHAT, CDR2 FQNNGV. Germline trimming cut 5 bases from V and 1 base from J; bases unmatched to any gene: 7. The CDR3 region has the DNA TGTGCCAGCAGCCCCCAGCGGGAGAGATCCTACAATGAGCAGTTCTTC. Amino acid sequence: CASSPQRERSYNEQFF.

V usage is TRBV7-3 and J usage is TRBJ2-6; tentatively, D is TRBD1 or TRBD2 (6 bases each). V lost 0 bases, J lost 0 bases, and 9 bases lay in between. Germline V gives CDR1 SGHTA, CDR2 FQGTGA. This CDR3 contains 17 residues. CDR3: CASSLTRDISGANVLTF. DNA for the CDR3: TGTGCCAGCAGCTTAACGCGGGACATCTCTGGGGCCAACGTCCTGACTTTC.

The genes are TRBV7-2 and TRBJ2-5; TRBD2 matches at 11 bases. The J call could be wrong; TRBJ2-7 is a better fit for the DNA end. CDR1 SGHTA and CDR2 FQGNSA come from the germline V gene. The CDR3 totals 16 residues. The CDR3 loop is CASSLAGLAVNYEQYF. CDR3 nucleotide sequence: TGTGCCAGCAGCTTAGCGGGACTAGCGGTGAACTACGAGCAGTACTTC.

The V and J genes are TRBV7-4 and TRBJ2-2; 8 nucleotides match TRBD2. J gave up 7 bases and V 2 bases, and 12 bases lay outside the gene matches. Germline V lookup: CDR1 SGHVT, CDR2 SQSDAQ. CDR3 length equals 17 residues. CDR3 bases: TGTGCCAGCAGCTTAATTACCGGGAGGGCCATGGACGGGGAGCTGTTTTTT. This gives the protein CASSLITGRAMDGELFF.

The chain recombines TRBV6-5 with TRBJ2-3, with D unclear. V lost 2 bases to trimming and J lost 4 bases, with 7 bases between them. Germline lookup yields CDR1 MNHEY and CDR2 SVGAGI. This CDR3 has 13 amino acids. Written as DNA, the CDR3 is TGTGCCAGCAGTTACCAGAGTGCAGATACGCAGTATTTT. This sequence encodes CASSYQSADTQYF.

The chain recombines TRBV7-2 with TRBJ2-4; unclear D gene. V lost 3 bases and J lost 0, with 12 bases in between. Looked up from germline, CDR1 is SGHTA and CDR2 is FQGNSA. The CDR3 has 16 amino acids. The CDR3 region is CASSFVQLKAKNIQYF. The DNA for the CDR3 is TGTGCCAGCAGCTTTGTCCAGCTGAAAGCCAAAAACATTCAGTACTTC.